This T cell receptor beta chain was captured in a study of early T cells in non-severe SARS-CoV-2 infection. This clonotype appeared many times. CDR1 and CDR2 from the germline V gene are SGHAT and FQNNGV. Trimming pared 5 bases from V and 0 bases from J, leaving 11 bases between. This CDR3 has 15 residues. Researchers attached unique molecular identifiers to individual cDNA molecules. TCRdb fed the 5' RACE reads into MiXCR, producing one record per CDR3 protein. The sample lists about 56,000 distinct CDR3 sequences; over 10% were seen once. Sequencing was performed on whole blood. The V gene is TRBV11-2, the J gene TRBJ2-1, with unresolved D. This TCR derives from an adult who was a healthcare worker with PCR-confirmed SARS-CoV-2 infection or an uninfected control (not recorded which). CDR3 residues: CASSPTPRSYNEQFF. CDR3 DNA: TGTGCCAGCAGCCCCACCCCGCGCTCCTACAATGAGCAGTTCTTC.